The 6 T cell receptor beta chains reported below all come from one sample, sequenced in a study of T cell responses to AZD1222 COVID-19 vaccine. Data came from immunoSEQ multiplex PCR; TCRdb stores just in-frame clones and leaves some out. The sample lists approximately 140,000 clones; roughly 92% were seen once. The sample was peripheral blood, taken 28 days after the second AZD1222 dose. The origin of the receptors is an adult who received the AZD1222 COVID-19 vaccine.

A remark on this clone: This specimen includes other DNA sequences encoding the same CDR3. The chain links TRBV7-2 to TRBJ1-1; a weak D match, TRBD1 (6 bases). The CDR3 consists of 15 residues. V lost 5 bases to trimming and J lost 0 bases, with 13 bases between them. Germline V gives CDR1 SGHTA, CDR2 FQGNSA. The CDR3 here is CASSPEGDMNTEAFF. In nucleotides, the CDR3 is TGTGCCAGCAGCCCCGAGGGGGATATGAACACTGAAGCTTTCTTT.

The genes are TRBV5-5 and TRBJ1-4; no reliable D call. Germline V CDR1 and CDR2: SGHKS, YYEKEE (reference sequence). Trimming took off 3 bases at V and 4 bases at J, with 19 bases between the two ends. The CDR3 loop spans 17 amino acids. Here the CDR3 reads CASSSWYGESLNEKLFF. For the CDR3, the DNA is TGTGCCAGCAGCTCGTGGTATGGGGAAAGCCTTAATGAAAAACTGTTTTTT.

The chain couples TRBV6-1 to TRBJ1-4; perhaps TRBD1 as D (6 bases). CDR3 length equals 15 residues. CDR1 and CDR2 from the germline V gene are MNHNS and SASEGT. V was trimmed by 3 bases and J by 5 bases, leaving 13 bases between them. CDR3 coding DNA: TGTGCCAGCAGTGACCAGAGGGGGGAAAATGAAAAACTGTTTTTT. Its protein is CASSDQRGENEKLFF.

The chain links TRBV10-3 to TRBJ1-1; perhaps TRBD1 as D (5 bases). Germline lookup yields CDR1 ENHRY and CDR2 SYGVKD. CDR3 length equals 12 residues. V was pared by 4 bases and J by 8 bases, with 11 bases between. CDR3 sequence: CAISADPGEAFF. The CDR3 DNA reads TGTGCCATCAGTGCCGACCCAGGGGAAGCTTTCTTT.

J is TRBJ1-5 and V is TRBV7-9; 9 nucleotides line up with TRBD1. The CDR3 contains 15 residues. The trim removed 4 bases at V and 0 bases at J, leaving 1 base unmatched. Per germline, CDR1 SEHNR and CDR2 FQNEAQ (reference sequence). The CDR3, as DNA: TGTGCCAGCAGCTCGGGACAGGGTAGCAATCAGCCCCAGCATTTT. It yields the protein CASSSGQGSNQPQHF.

The V gene is TRBV6-2 or TRBV6-3, the J gene TRBJ1-6, with D possibly matching TRBD1 (6 bases). CDR1 is MNHEY and CDR2 is SVGEGT in the germline V gene. This CDR3 contains 20 residues. Trimming took 0 bases from V and 8 from J, leaving 26 bases between them. The CDR3 region has the DNA TGTGCCAGCAGTTACTCGACTCGGGACAAGGCTCCGGAATCCTATTCACCCCTCCACTTT. Protein product: CASSYSTRDKAPESYSPLHF.